This is a list of T cell receptor beta chains from one sample in a study of blood T cell repertoires in COVID-19. Sequencing was performed with immunoSEQ multiplex PCR; in TCRdb, only in-frame clones are kept and a portion is missing. The repertoire holds 100,000 to 150,000 clones, with 84% as singletons. The sample taken for sequencing was PBMCs or T cells enriched from blood (not recorded which). These receptors originate from a middle-aged man with acute COVID-19. The CDR3 runs from the conserved cysteine through the conserved F or W. D genes are given only for firm matches. The size entry is marked missing in some rows and otherwise reads once, few, many or a size class.

V,length,D,size,J,DNA,CDR3
TRBV9,16,TRBD2,.,TRBJ2-1,TGTGCCAGCAGCGCCCTTGGCGGGGGGGCAAGGGTTGAGCAGTTCTTC,CASSALGGGARVEQFF
TRBV19,14,.,.,TRBJ2-5,TGTGCCAGTAGTATAGTCGGGGTTCAAGAGACCCAGTACTTC,CASSIVGVQETQYF
TRBV2,14,.,.,TRBJ1-3,TGTGCCAGCAGTCCGGACTCCTCTGGAAACACCATATATTTT,CASSPDSSGNTIYF
TRBV9,16,.,.,TRBJ2-1,TGTGCCAGCAGCGTACAGGGGCAACTAACCTACAATGAGCAGTTCTTC,CASSVQGQLTYNEQFF
TRBV2,16,.,.,TRBJ2-1,TGTGCCAGCAGTCCACAACCCAGCGGGCAAGACAATGAGCAGTTCTTC,CASSPQPSGQDNEQFF
TRBV7-9,15,.,.,TRBJ2-5,TGTGCCAGCAGCACCAGCCGGGACAACCAAGAGACCCAGTACTTC,CASSTSRDNQETQYF
TRBV28,16,TRBD1,.,TRBJ2-7,TGTGCCAGCAGTTCCCGCGGACAGGGCTTTTCCTACGAGCAGTACTTC,CASSSRGQGFSYEQYF
TRBV29-1,10,.,.,TRBJ1-1,TGCAGCGTTATACAGGACGAAGCTTTCTTT,CSVIQDEAFF
TRBV6-4,14,.,.,TRBJ1-6,TGTGCCAGCAGCCCGACAGGAGAAAATTCACCCCTCCACTTT,CASSPTGENSPLHF
TRBV28,14,TRBD2,few,TRBJ2-1,TGTGCCAGCATTGGACTAGCGGGATACAATGAGCAGTTCTTC,CASIGLAGYNEQFF
TRBV6-5,16,.,.,TRBJ1-5,TGTGCCAGCAGCTACGAGCGCCCCAGGGCCAATCAGCCCCAGCATTTT,CASSYERPRANQPQHF
TRBV4-1,12,.,.,TRBJ2-5,TGCGCCAGAAGCCGGGAGAAAGAGACCCAGTACTTC,CARSREKETQYF
TRBV10-3,14,.,.,TRBJ2-3,TGTGCCATCAGTGTCAGGGAAATGGAGGGAACGCAGTATTTT,CAISVREMEGTQYF
TRBV7-9,14,.,.,TRBJ2-5,TGTGCCAGCAGCTTGACAGTGTACCAAGAGACCCAGTACTTC,CASSLTVYQETQYF
TRBV7-9,13,.,.,TRBJ2-2,TGTGCCAGCACCCGACAGATTGAAGGGGAGCTGTTTTTT,CASTRQIEGELFF
TRBV6-5,14,TRBD1,.,TRBJ2-7,TGTGCCAGCAGTTACGACAGGGGTTACTACGAGCAGTACTTC,CASSYDRGYYEQYF
TRBV19,15,TRBD2,.,TRBJ2-7,TGTGCCAGTAGCAGGACTAGCGGGAGCTCCTACGAGCAGTACTTC,CASSRTSGSSYEQYF
TRBV27,17,TRBD1,.,TRBJ2-6,TGTGCCAGCAGCCGGGACAGCCGAAGCTCTGGGGCCAACGTCCTGACTTTC,CASSRDSRSSGANVLTF
TRBV15,14,.,.,TRBJ1-4,TGTGCCACCAGCAGAGATAGAGGGCGGGAAAAACTGTTTTTT,CATSRDRGREKLFF
TRBV7-8,15,.,.,TRBJ1-5,TGTGCCAGCAGCTTAGGAGAATATAGCAATCAGCCCCAGCATTTT,CASSLGEYSNQPQHF
TRBV7-9,15,.,.,TRBJ1-6,TGTGCCAGCAGCTTCGAGCAATCCTATAATTCACCCCTCCACTTT,CASSFEQSYNSPLHF
TRBV25-1,14,.,.,TRBJ1-4,TGTGCCAGCAGTCCCCAGGGAAGGAGCGAAAAACTGTTTTTT,CASSPQGRSEKLFF
TRBV25-1,13,TRBD2,.,TRBJ2-1,TGTGCCAGCACCCAGGGAGGGATCAATGAGCAGTTCTTC,CASTQGGINEQFF
TRBV28,12,.,.,TRBJ1-2,TGTGCCAGCAGTCCCCGGGGCTATGGCTACACCTTC,CASSPRGYGYTF
TRBV19,14,.,.,TRBJ1-1,TGTGCCAGTGCCTTTGACAGCTTGGGCACTGAAGCTTTCTTT,CASAFDSLGTEAFF
TRBV20-1,16,TRBD1,.,TRBJ2-7,TGCAGTGCTAGTGGGCTTCGGGACAGGGTGTCGGACGAGCAGTACTTC,CSASGLRDRVSDEQYF
TRBV28,15,.,.,TRBJ2-2,TGTGCCAGCAGTTTATTGGCTAGTGGCACCGGGGAGCTGTTTTTT,CASSLLASGTGELFF
TRBV6-6,16,TRBD2,.,TRBJ2-1,TGTGCCAGCAGTTACTATCCCACTAGCGGGGTCCATGAGCAGTTCTTC,CASSYYPTSGVHEQFF
TRBV10-3,16,TRBD2,few,TRBJ2-2,TGTGCCATCAAGAAAGCGGGAGGGGCGAACACCGGGGAGCTGTTTTTT,CAIKKAGGANTGELFF
TRBV18,13,.,.,TRBJ1-1,TGTGCCAGCTCACCCCAGAAGAACACTGAAGCTTTCTTT,CASSPQKNTEAFF
TRBV28,14,.,once,TRBJ1-1,TGTGCCAGCAGGCCGCCCTCAGGGGACACTGAAGCTTTCTTT,CASRPPSGDTEAFF
TRBV2,13,TRBD1,.,TRBJ1-2,TGTGCCAGCAGTATACGACAGGGGGATGGCTACACCTTC,CASSIRQGDGYTF
TRBV5-1,17,.,.,TRBJ1-4,TGCGCCAGCAGCCCCACGGGGACACTCGCAACTAATGAAAAACTGTTTTTT,CASSPTGTLATNEKLFF
TRBV11-2,15,TRBD2,.,TRBJ2-3,TGTGCCAGCAGGCCACCGGGACTAGGCACAGATACGCAGTATTTT,CASRPPGLGTDTQYF
TRBV11-2,13,TRBD1,.,TRBJ2-7,TGTGCCAGCAGCCTTAGGACAGGGGACGAGCAGTACTTC,CASSLRTGDEQYF
TRBV2,14,.,.,TRBJ2-7,TGTGCCAGCAGTGAAAGGGGTGCCTCCTACGAGCAGTACTTC,CASSERGASYEQYF
TRBV7-6,13,TRBD1,.,TRBJ1-4,TGTGCCAGCAGCAATCCAGGGGGAGAAAAACTGTTTTTT,CASSNPGGEKLFF
TRBV11-1,13,.,few,TRBJ1-1,TGTGCCAGCAGCTTGGGGCTGAACACTGAAGCTTTCTTT,CASSLGLNTEAFF
TRBV18,14,.,.,TRBJ1-5,TGTGCCAGCTCCAGGGGAGGGGAAAGGCAGCCCCAGCATTTT,CASSRGGERQPQHF
TRBV9,14,.,.,TRBJ2-5,TGTGCCAGCAGCGTCGACATCCACCAAGAGACCCAGTACTTC,CASSVDIHQETQYF
TRBV9,12,.,once,TRBJ2-2,TGTGCCAGCACCGGGGGCACCGGGGAGCTGTTTTTT,CASTGGTGELFF
TRBV3-1/TRBV3-2,15,.,.,TRBJ2-1,TGTGCCAGCAGATTTAGCGCCCGCCATGGGAATGAGCAGTTCTTC,CASRFSARHGNEQFF
TRBV18,13,.,.,TRBJ1-1,TGTGCCAGCTCCGTTGGCAGGGACACTGAAGCTTTCTTT,CASSVGRDTEAFF
TRBV19,15,.,.,TRBJ1-1,TGTGCCAGTAGTCTTCAGCCAGGGGAGAACACTGAAGCTTTCTTT,CASSLQPGENTEAFF
TRBV5-1,14,TRBD1,.,TRBJ1-2,TGCGCCAGCAGCACCGGACAGGGCGGATATGGCTACACCTTC,CASSTGQGGYGYTF
TRBV5-1,16,.,.,TRBJ2-7,TGCGCCAGCAGATTGGGGGCCACGGACAGTCCTTACGAGCAGTACTTC,CASRLGATDSPYEQYF
TRBV5-1,15,.,.,TRBJ2-7,TGCGCCAGCAGCTACCCGGAGGGTGGAGCCTACGAGCAGTACTTC,CASSYPEGGAYEQYF
TRBV15,14,.,.,TRBJ2-7,TGTGCCACCAGCAGAGGGGGGGACTCCTACGAGCAGTACTTC,CATSRGGDSYEQYF
TRBV7-8,11,.,.,TRBJ1-1,TGTGCCAGCTCCCGGGACACTGAAGCTTTCTTT,CASSRDTEAFF
TRBV28,15,.,.,TRBJ2-5,TGTGCCAGCACTTTGGGAGTACTATTGGAAGAGACCCAGTACTTC,CASTLGVLLEETQYF
TRBV30,15,.,.,TRBJ2-1,TGTGCCTGGAGTGTAAGACTTAGCGGCTACAATGAGCAGTTCTTC,CAWSVRLSGYNEQFF
TRBV7-9,17,TRBD2,.,TRBJ2-3,TGTGCCAGCAGCCCTCCCTATCTAGGACTAGCGGGAGATACGCAGTATTTT,CASSPPYLGLAGDTQYF